This TCR beta chain was sequenced during a study of human T cells and chemical hapten exposure. Study background: Upper back patch tests used 0.01% DPC, scored after 6 days. General study points: The number of TCRs above 1 in 1000 frequency did not change after DPC sensitization.

The time point was: patch test 2, 6 weeks after DPC sensitization. Treatment: therapeutic diphenylcyclopropenone sensitization with weekly scalp DPC. TCRdb itself ran the RACE reads through MiXCR, one entry per CDR3 protein. Among some 84,000 distinct CDR3 sequences listed, more than 9% were seen once. In germline, CDR1 is DFQATT, CDR2 SNEGSKA (reference sequence). This CDR3 is 14 amino acids long. V trimming: 2 bases; J trimming: 7 bases; junction bases outside the gene matches: 3. The table lists this clonotype with many counts. Its antigen is unknown. The clonotype originates from a woman between 45 and 65 years old with alopecia areata. Some clones in this sample may be carry-over from other donors' samples. V gene TRBV20-1 combines with J gene TRBJ1-4; 11 nucleotides align to TRBD1. The source material was whole blood, sampled in connection with sensitization to the hapten diphenylcyclopropenone (DPC). The CDR3 region is CSARPGQGGEKLFF. In DNA form, the CDR3 reads TGCAGTGCTAGACCGGGACAGGGGGGTGAAAAACTGTTTTTT.